This T cell receptor beta chain was retrieved from a study of OX40 agonist ivuxolimab in advanced cancers. Germline V gene data show CDR1 as MDHEN and CDR2 as SYDVKM. Trimming took 8 bases from V and 1 from J, leaving 21 bases between them. The CDR3 is made up of 17 amino acids. The assay was immunoSEQ multiplex PCR, and TCRdb's table has in-frame clones only and misses some. Of 40,000 or so clones in the sample, approximately 80% were seen once. The material sequenced was CD4+ or CD8+ T cells sorted from blood, taken in a trial of the OX40 agonist ivuxolimab. This receptor was identified in an adult with an advanced solid tumor such as melanoma, head and neck, liver or kidney cancer. The V call is TRBV28, the J call TRBJ1-5, with D tentatively TRBD1 (6 bases). The chain's CDR3 is CASATPRGGRSNQPQHF. The CDR3 bases are TGTGCCAGCGCCACCCCACGGGGGGGGCGGAGCAATCAGCCCCAGCATTTT.